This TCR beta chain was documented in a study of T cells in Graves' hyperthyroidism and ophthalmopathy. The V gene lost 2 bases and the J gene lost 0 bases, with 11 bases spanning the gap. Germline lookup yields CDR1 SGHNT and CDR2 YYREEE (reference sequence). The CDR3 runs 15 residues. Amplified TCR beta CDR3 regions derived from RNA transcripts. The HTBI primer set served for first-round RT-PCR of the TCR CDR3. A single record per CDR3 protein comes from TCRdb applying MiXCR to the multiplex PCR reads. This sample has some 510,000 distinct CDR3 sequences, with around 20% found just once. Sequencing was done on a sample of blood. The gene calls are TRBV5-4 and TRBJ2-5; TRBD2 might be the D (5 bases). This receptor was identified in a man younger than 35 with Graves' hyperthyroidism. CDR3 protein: CASSFWQDYQETQYF. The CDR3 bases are TGTGCCAGCAGCTTTTGGCAGGACTACCAAGAGACCCAGTACTTC.